These 9 T cell receptor beta chains originate from one sample sequenced in a study of cytomegalovirus exposure and HLA in healthy donors. PCR amplification relied on 60 Vbeta primers (plus 13 Jbeta primers). The assay was immunoSEQ multiplex PCR, and TCRdb's table has in-frame clones only and misses some. The data hold some 150,000 clones, with about 75% observed a single time. Material for sequencing was PBMCs. Source of these receptors: a middle-aged man in good health and CMV-seropositive.

The V gene is TRBV19, the J gene TRBJ1-5; 8 nucleotides line up with TRBD1. Germline lookup yields CDR1 LNHDA and CDR2 SQIVND (reference sequence). The J segment lost 6 bases and the V segment lost 2 bases, leaving 6 bases of the junction unmatched. The CDR3 extends over 15 amino acids. The CDR3 coding sequence is TGTGCCAGTAGTATATCAGGGGGCGCGGGTCAGCCCCAGCATTTT. This encodes CASSISGGAGQPQHF. The whole variable domain, filled in from reference TRBV19 and TRBJ1-5, reads DGGITQSPKYLFRKEGQNVTLSCEQNLNHDAMYWYRQDPGQGLRLIYYSQIVNDFQKGDIAEGYSVSREKKESFPLTVTSAQKNPTAFYLCASSISGGAGQPQHFGDGTRLSIL.

The V and J genes are TRBV28 and TRBJ1-2; 7 positions match TRBD1. CDR1 MDHEN and CDR2 SYDVKM come from the germline V gene. The CDR3 consists of 12 residues. Losses at the gene ends were 6 bases for V and 4 bases for J; bases not matched to a gene: 2. The CDR3 is CASRGGGYGYTF. CDR3 coding DNA: TGTGCCAGCAGAGGGGGCGGCTATGGCTACACCTTC.

This clone has just a few counts. Within the sample, other DNA sequences also encode this same CDR3. This chain uses TRBV29-1 with TRBJ2-5, with 7 bases fitting TRBD1. The germline CDR1 and CDR2 sequences are SQVTM and ANQGSEA. The CDR3 is made up of 13 amino acids. Trimming removed 4 bases from V and 2 bases from J; junction bases left unmatched: 4. CDR3 in amino acids: CSVVGGIQETQYF. The DNA of the CDR3 is TGCAGCGTTGTAGGGGGCATACAAGAGACCCAGTACTTC.

V and J are TRBV27 and TRBJ2-1; 8 bases map to TRBD2. Germline V gene sequence: CDR1 MNHEY, CDR2 SMNVEV (reference sequence). The V gene end was trimmed by 7 bases and the J gene end by 10 bases; junction bases not matched to a gene: 6. There are 12 residues in the CDR3. CDR3 loop: CASNPIAGEQFF. The CDR3 DNA is TGTGCCAGCAATCCCATAGCGGGAGAGCAGTTCTTC.

There are a few counts of this clone. The chain carries TRBV5-1 and TRBJ2-5; TRBD2 agrees at 9 bases. The CDR3 is 16 residues long. The V gene's germline CDR1 is SGHRS and CDR2 YFSETQ. The V and J ends lost 3 bases and 2 bases, in that order; junction bases with no gene match: 8. CDR3 nucleotide sequence: TGCGCCAGCAGCTCCTTACCGGCGGGAGGGCAAGAGACCCAGTACTTC. Amino acid sequence: CASSSLPAGGQETQYF.

This chain uses TRBV5-1 with TRBJ1-1; tentative D call: TRBD1 (6 bases). CDR3 length equals 16 residues. The germline V and J ends were trimmed by 2 bases and 0 bases, with 14 bases remaining between them. Germline assignment: CDR1 SGHRS and CDR2 YFSETQ. CDR3 nucleotides: TGCGCCAGCAGCTTAATTGGGCAGGGGCTGAACACTGAAGCTTTCTTT. Translation gives CASSLIGQGLNTEAFF.

The J gene is TRBJ1-1, the V gene TRBV5-4, with 11 nucleotides matching TRBD1. CDR3 length equals 15 residues. Germline CDR1 reads SGHNT; CDR2 reads YYREEE (reference sequence). Trimming removed 4 bases from V and 6 bases from J; junction bases left unmatched: 8. CDR3 DNA: TGTGCCAGCAGCCTGGGACAGGGGGTTTTTGCTGAAGCTTTCTTT. As protein: CASSLGQGVFAEAFF.

The chain links TRBV28 to TRBJ2-7, with 7 nucleotides matching TRBD1. Germline-derived CDR1 and CDR2 are MDHEN and SYDVKM. There are 13 residues in the CDR3. J gave up 4 bases and V 7 bases, and 7 bases lay outside the gene matches. CDR3 sequence: CASISGGNYEQYF. The CDR3 DNA sequence: TGTGCCAGCATCTCAGGGGGAAATTACGAGCAGTACTTC.

This chain uses TRBV30 with TRBJ2-1; D remains ambiguous. The germline CDR1 and CDR2 sequences are GTSNPN and SVGIG (reference sequence). The CDR3 covers 16 residues. Trimming cost V 0 bases and J 0 bases, with 12 bases left between them. CDR3 bases: TGTGCCTGGAGTGTACACGGCGGTAGCTCCTACAATGAGCAGTTCTTC. Amino acids: CAWSVHGGSSYNEQFF.